This entry features one T cell receptor (beta chain) sequence. Its specificity is not known. The sample originates from a study of regulatory T cells in long-lasting Graves disease. Study-level findings and limits: Persistent patients shared more public clonotypes (roughly 2,800) than new patients (approximately 1,000). Patients with persistent disease showed a bias toward TRBV28, TRBJ1-2 and TRBJ2-5. Only a small sample size was used, which may have cut accuracy.

Time point of the sample: persistent/refractory GD, antithyroid drugs over 5 years with positive TRAb. After RNA was extracted from PBMCs, the TCR library was made from it. The CDR3 is 14 amino acids. Germline V gene sequence: CDR1 SEHNR, CDR2 FQNEAQ (reference sequence). The V end lost 0 bases, the J end lost 5 bases, and 10 bases lay between the germline ends. Arm-PCR of CDR3 regions and iRepertoire HTBI primers were used to build TCR beta libraries. TCRdb re-called the multiplex PCR reads with MiXCR, one entry per CDR3 protein. The sample consists of about 310,000 distinct CDR3 sequences, roughly a fifth of them appearing once.

The chain joins TRBV7-9 to TRBJ1-1, with D possibly matching TRBD1 (6 bases). The TCR comes from a female donor with Graves disease. The sample here was peripheral blood mononuclear cells (PBMCs), taken when the disease was refractory, from a patient treated with antithyroid drugs. The CDR3, as DNA: TGTGCCAGCAGCTTAGCGGCCAGGGGAACTGAAGCTTTCTTT. Translating gives CASSLAARGTEAFF.